The T cell receptor (beta chain) described here comes from a study of cytomegalovirus exposure and HLA in healthy donors. Germline CDR1 is MRHNA and CDR2 is SNTAGT. V was pared by 2 bases and J by 7 bases, with 8 bases of the junction left unmatched. This CDR3 comprises 16 residues. As concerns this clone: Its target is unknown.

The PCR had 60 Vbeta and 13 Jbeta primers. Here immunoSEQ multiplex PCR was the method, and the copy in TCRdb shows in-frame clones only, minus some. The sample has approximately 170,000 clones, roughly three quarters seen once. Healthy people donating bone marrow made up the donors. Study-level findings and limits: The authors enumerated 150 to 200 TCR beta chains as linked to cytomegalovirus.

This chain joins TRBV6-4 and TRBJ2-2, with 9 positions matching TRBD2. The TCR comes from a woman in her 50s in good health and CMV-seronegative. Sequencing was done on a sample of PBMCs. The DNA for the CDR3 is TGTGCCAGCAGTGACGTGCATAGCGGGAGTGTCGGGGAGCTGTTTTTT. As protein: CASSDVHSGSVGELFF.